This T cell receptor beta chain was observed in a study of T cells after yellow fever vaccination. Trimming removed 2 bases from V and 14 bases from J; junction bases left unmatched: 7. This CDR3 spans 15 amino acids. In germline, CDR1 is SGDLS, CDR2 YYNGEE. This clonotype was detected many times. TCRdb independently ran MiXCR on the 5' RACE reads; one entry per CDR3 protein. The data show 65,000 to 70,000 distinct CDR3 sequences, 4.5% to 7.5% seen once. The origin of this receptor is a man in his late teens or twenties who received the YFV17D yellow fever vaccine. Sequenced material: CD4+ T cells sorted from PBMCs, taken about 2 weeks after the first yellow fever vaccination. The J gene is TRBJ2-1, the V gene TRBV9; 16 bases fit TRBD2. The chain's CDR3 is CASSVSGTSGGAEFF. As DNA, the CDR3 is TGTGCCAGCAGCGTCTCCGGGACTAGCGGGGGGGCCGAGTTCTTC. Looking up the rest from reference TRBV9 and TRBJ2-1 gives the full variable domain: DSGVTQTPKHLITATGQRVTLRCSPRSGDLSVYWYQQSLDQGLQFLIQYYNGEERAKGNILERFSAQQFPDLHSELNLSSLELGDSALYFCASSVSGTSGGAEFFGPGTRLTVL.